This TCR beta chain was documented in a study of T cell responses to AZD1222 COVID-19 vaccine. Findings and limits, study-wide: Baseline antibody screening turned up just six or seven seropositive AZD1222 recipients. Samples come after the peak T cell response, not at day 14. Spike as a whole was targeted by vaccine-associated CD4 TCRs, dominant at 160-218 and 743-854.

V gave up 5 bases and J gave up 4 bases, with 17 bases separating them. Germline-derived CDR1 and CDR2 are LNHDA and SQIVND (reference sequence). This CDR3 has 15 amino acids. With respect to this clone: Its antigen remains unidentified.

Here immunoSEQ multiplex PCR was the method, and the copy in TCRdb shows in-frame clones only, minus some. This table has about 120,000 clones, 80% to 90% appearing once. The input for sequencing was peripheral blood, taken on day 0 of AZD1222 vaccination. The gene calls are TRBV19 and TRBJ1-2, with a weak D call TRBD1 (6 bases). The clonotype originates from an adult in good health. In nucleotides, the CDR3 is TGTGCCAGTAGTGAGCCCAGGGGAGATAGCTATGGCTACACCTTC. This gives the protein CASSEPRGDSYGYTF.